This entry describes one TCR beta chain. Preparation of the TCRbeta library used unique molecular identifiers. TCRdb itself ran the PCR reads through MiXCR, one entry per CDR3 protein. The profile shows 200,000 to 300,000 distinct CDR3 sequences, under 30% of them singletons. The data originate from a study of T-cell reconstitution after alpha-beta-depleted transplantation in children. Germline CDR1 and CDR2: GTSNPN and SVGIG (reference sequence). Trimming stripped 5 bases from V and 4 bases from J, with 18 bases between. There are 14 residues in the CDR3. The receptor was derived from a female patient aged 2-15 years who had a stem cell transplant for congenital amegakaryocytic thrombocytopenia, so the T cells may come from the graft donor. The V call is TRBV30, the J call TRBJ2-7; weak D call: TRBD1 (5 bases). Sample: PBMCs, mostly from graft donor cells, taken 360 days after TCRalphabeta/CD19-depleted stem cell transplant. CDR3 loop: CAWEDSSIAYEQYF. CDR3 nucleotide sequence: TGTGCCTGGGAAGACAGTTCGATTGCATACGAGCAGTACTTC.